This T cell receptor (beta chain) was obtained from a study of sequential checkpoint blockade in melanoma. Between the trimmed V and J ends, which lost 5 bases and 4 bases, there was a span of 23 bases. Germline CDR1 is SGHNT and CDR2 is YENEEA. This CDR3 contains 17 residues. Whole-study findings and limits: Tumor T-cell fraction and clonality correlated with PD-L1 and CD8+ counts.

Treatment specified: randomized to nivolumab then ipilimumab (arm A) or the reverse (arm B). The table came from immunoSEQ multiplex PCR; TCRdb's copy has only in-frame clones and leaves some out. The top ten clones hold roughly a tenth of a sample with 2,000 to 2,500 clones, roughly 26% of them seen once. This clone is medium-sized (0.01 to 0.1%). The antigen remains undetermined. The chain combines TRBV11-3 with TRBJ1-1; D gene unclear. The TCR was taken from a human donor with melanoma. Material: tumor tissue (inferred from file names), obtained from a patient given nivolumab and ipilimumab in sequence. In nucleotides, the CDR3 is TGTGCCAGCAGCCTGGCCGGCGCATTTACCCGGAGCACTGAAGCTTTCTTT. This translates into CASSLAGAFTRSTEAFF.